This TCR beta chain appears in the sequencing data of a study of T-cell reconstitution after alpha-beta-depleted transplantation in children. Study findings and constraints: Reportedly, only several hundred clones from non-depleted graft cells drove alpha-beta T-cell counts at about two months. T-cell counts and diversity were attributed mostly to newly produced T cells one year after transplant. High day-60 TCRbeta diversity in some patients came from surviving recipient T cells and thymic progenitors.

Molecular barcoding with unique molecular identifiers was used for the TCRbeta library. TCRdb re-called the PCR reads with MiXCR, one entry per CDR3 protein. The sample lists roughly 300,000 distinct CDR3 sequences, 11% occurring once. Worth noting for this clonotype: Its specificity is unknown. Since a much larger clone is just one base distant, this may be a read error.

The V and J ends lost 1 base and 5 bases respectively, with 17 bases between them. The CDR3 has 16 amino acids. Germline lookup yields CDR1 MDHEN and CDR2 SYDVKM. The specimen was peripheral blood, collected 180 days after TCRalphabeta/CD19-depleted stem cell transplant. The clonotype originates from a male patient aged 2-15 years who had a stem cell transplant for chronic granulomatous disease, so the T cells may come from the graft donor. This sequence joins TRBV28 and TRBJ2-5, with a tentative D call TRBD2 (6 bases). Here the CDR3 DNA reads TGTGCCAGCAGTTTATTTGGGGTAGCGGCAGCCGAGACCCAGTACTTC. This translates into CASSLFGVAAAETQYF.